Each of the 32 T cell receptor beta chains below was sequenced from the same sample in a study of blood T cell repertoires in COVID-19. Generated by immunoSEQ multiplex PCR, the TCRdb table keeps only in-frame clones and is missing some. The sample includes hundreds of thousands of clones, 88% of them seen just once. Sequencing input: PBMCs or T cells enriched from blood (not recorded which). The receptors here all came from a woman between 45 and 65 years old with acute COVID-19.

This sequence joins TRBV18 and TRBJ1-2; 8 bases map to TRBD1. This CDR3 is built from 14 residues. Trimming took 3 bases from V and 3 from J; bases not matched to a gene: 3. Germline CDR1 KGHSH, CDR2 LQKENI. The CDR3 DNA is TGTGCCAGCTCACCGGACAGGGAGGACTATGGCTACACCTTC. Protein: CASSPDREDYGYTF.

This clone was recorded only once. This chain uses TRBV27 with TRBJ1-1, with D unclear. Trimming shortened V by 3 bases and J by 6 bases, and 14 bases separated the two germline ends. Looked up from germline, CDR1 is MNHEY and CDR2 is SMNVEV (reference sequence). The CDR3 extends over 14 amino acids. The CDR3 nucleotides are TGTGCCAGCAGTTTTAGTACGGTGCGATCTGAAGCTTTCTTT. The encoded protein is CASSFSTVRSEAFF.

This chain connects TRBV7-2 to TRBJ2-7, with D maybe TRBD2 (6 bases). Trimming left V 1 base short and J 4 bases short, with 23 bases between. The CDR3 covers 18 residues. Germline CDR1 is SGHTA and CDR2 is FQGNSA. The CDR3 is CASSLVPNTGVGRYEQYF. In DNA, the CDR3 is TGTGCCAGCAGCTTAGTGCCGAACACGGGAGTCGGAAGATACGAGCAGTACTTC.

The chain recombines TRBV11-2 with TRBJ2-3, with D uncertain. The CDR3 is made up of 13 amino acids. Trimming removed 5 bases at V and 0 bases at J, with 6 bases between. CDR1 SGHAT and CDR2 FQNNGV come from the germline V gene. For the CDR3, the DNA is TGTGCCAGCAGCATTTCTAGCACAGATACGCAGTATTTT. It encodes CASSISSTDTQYF.

This clone was recorded once. The rearrangement uses TRBV6-2 or TRBV6-3 and TRBJ2-1; 9 nucleotides agree with TRBD2. V lost 2 bases, J lost 6 bases, and 8 bases stayed unmatched. CDR1 and CDR2 (germline): MNHEY, SVGEGT. The length of the CDR3 is 16 residues. The CDR3 region has the DNA TGTGCCAGCAGTTACCTTAGCGGGAGTCCCCTCAATGAGCAGTTCTTC. It is translated as CASSYLSGSPLNEQFF.

The chain combines TRBV19 with TRBJ1-2; D may be TRBD1 (6 bases). The CDR3 has 15 residues. The ends were cut back, 7 bases at V and 2 bases at J, with 17 bases in the middle. From germline, CDR1 is LNHDA and CDR2 SQIVND (reference sequence). CDR3: CASNRVLGRNYGYTF. In DNA, the CDR3 is TGTGCCAGTAACAGGGTCCTTGGACGAAACTATGGCTACACCTTC.

J is TRBJ2-7 and V is TRBV5-1, with 8 bases aligning to TRBD1. The CDR3 has 15 amino acids. J gave up 1 base and V 4 bases, and 7 bases lay outside the gene matches. Per germline, CDR1 SGHRS and CDR2 YFSETQ. CDR3 sequence reads: CASSLGQGPSYEQYF. CDR3 in DNA: TGCGCCAGCAGCCTAGGACAGGGCCCATCCTACGAGCAGTACTTC.

This clone was detected a few times. V usage is TRBV19 and J usage is TRBJ1-1, with D perhaps TRBD1 (5 bases). Germline CDR1 reads LNHDA; CDR2 reads SQIVND (reference sequence). This CDR3 has 15 amino acids. V gave up 5 bases and J gave up 0 bases, with 13 bases separating them. The CDR3 DNA reads TGTGCCAGTAGTTGGGGGGTACTTATGAACACTGAAGCTTTCTTT. Translation gives CASSWGVLMNTEAFF.

This clone appeared a few times. The chain uses TRBV6-2 or TRBV6-3 and TRBJ1-5, with D hard to call. Trimming pared 0 bases from V and 4 bases from J, leaving 7 bases between. In germline, CDR1 is MNHEY, CDR2 SVGEGT. This CDR3 spans 14 amino acids. The CDR3 DNA follows: TGTGCCAGCAGTTACTCGAGTCGTAATCAGCCCCAGCATTTT. This codes for CASSYSSRNQPQHF.

The chain recombines TRBV19 with TRBJ2-1; D might be TRBD1 (5 bases). The V gene lost 6 bases and the J gene lost 14 bases, with 14 bases spanning the gap. CDR3 size: 11 residues. CDR1 LNHDA and CDR2 SQIVND come from the germline V gene (reference sequence). CDR3 sequence reads: CASRVEDKEFF. The CDR3 nucleotides read TGTGCCAGTAGGGTTGAGGACAAGGAGTTCTTC.

The rearrangement uses TRBV7-9 and TRBJ2-5; 8 bases are shared with TRBD1. The CDR3 totals 14 residues. V was clipped by 3 bases and J by 5 bases; unmatched bases: 5. Germline CDR1 SEHNR, CDR2 FQNEAQ (reference sequence). CDR3 sequence reads: CASSFQGAGETQYF. The DNA of the CDR3 is TGTGCCAGCAGCTTTCAGGGGGCTGGGGAGACCCAGTACTTC. The complete variable domain, with remaining parts taken from reference TRBV7-9 and TRBJ2-5, reads DTGVSQNPRHKITKRGQNVTFRCDPISEHNRLYWYRQTLGQGPEFLTYFQNEAQLEKSRLLSDRFSAERPKGSFSTLEIQRTEQGDSAMYLCASSFQGAGETQYFGPGTRLLVL.

V usage is TRBV10-3 and J usage is TRBJ2-5; TRBD1 matches at 8 bases. V trimming: 6 bases; J trimming: 2 bases; junction bases outside the gene matches: 5. The CDR3 covers 14 residues. The germline V gene encodes CDR1 ENHRY and CDR2 SYGVKD. For the CDR3, the DNA is TGTGCCATCAGGCGGGACAGGACGCAAGAGACCCAGTACTTC. Its translation: CAIRRDRTQETQYF.

The chain is built from TRBV5-1 and TRBJ2-3; TRBD2 matches at 14 bases. Looked up from germline, CDR1 is SGHRS and CDR2 is YFSETQ. This CDR3 has 16 residues. With 4 bases clipped from V and 6 bases from J, the junction kept 7 bases outside the gene matches. CDR3 sequence: CASSLPGLAGVDTQYF. The CDR3 coding sequence is TGCGCCAGCAGCCTCCCGGGACTAGCGGGAGTGGATACGCAGTATTTT.

This chain uses TRBV7-9 with TRBJ2-1; TRBD2 is a possible D gene (5 bases). CDR1 and CDR2 from the germline V gene are SEHNR and FQNEAQ (reference sequence). Deletions cut 1 base from V and 6 bases from J, with 10 bases between. This CDR3 region has 14 residues. DNA of the CDR3: TGTGCCAGCAGCTTAGGGGCGGCGGGCAATGAGCAGTTCTTC. This translates into CASSLGAAGNEQFF.

This clone was found once. CDR3: CAGGDSSLLNTEAFF. DNA of the CDR3: TGTGCCGGGGGGGACAGTAGCCTTTTGAACACTGAAGCTTTCTTT. The gene calls are TRBV30 and TRBJ1-1; 7 bases fit TRBD1. V shed 8 bases and J 0 bases; nucleotides not matched to a gene: 12. This CDR3 spans 15 amino acids. Germline CDR1 is GTSNPN and CDR2 is SVGIG (reference sequence).

V usage is TRBV5-1 and J usage is TRBJ1-2; D call uncertain. V was pared by 0 bases and J by 2 bases, with 5 bases between. This CDR3 spans 13 amino acids. CDR1 SGHRS and CDR2 YFSETQ come from the germline V gene. The CDR3 DNA sequence: TGCGCCAGCAGCTTGGACAGCAACTATGGCTACACCTTC. Translated, it gives CASSLDSNYGYTF.

The rearrangement links TRBV28 to TRBJ2-7; 8 bases are a match to TRBD2. Germline values: CDR1 MDHEN, CDR2 SYDVKM. V dropped 7 bases and J dropped 5; count of bases not matched to a gene: 13. This CDR3 is 15 amino acids long. Here the CDR3 DNA reads TGTGCCAGCACCTCTGGACCGGGGGGGCGGAACGAGCAGTACTTC. It yields the protein CASTSGPGGRNEQYF.

The chain recombines TRBV10-3 with TRBJ2-7; 14 positions match TRBD2. CDR3 size: 15 residues. The V and J ends lost 2 bases and 6 bases, in that order; junction bases with no gene match: 3. Germline values: CDR1 ENHRY, CDR2 SYGVKD. For the CDR3, the DNA is TGTGCCATCAGTGAGCCCGGACTAGCGGGAGGCGAGCAGTACTTC. This encodes CAISEPGLAGGEQYF.

The chain recombines TRBV2 with TRBJ2-5; 11 bases fit TRBD2. This CDR3 has 16 amino acids. Germline CDR1 SNHLY, CDR2 FYNNEI. The ends lost 3 bases at V and 2 bases at J; junction bases unmatched: 5. CDR3 in DNA: TGTGCCAGCAGTGATACTAGCGGGAGTAAACAAGAGACCCAGTACTTC. Translated, it gives CASSDTSGSKQETQYF. The full variable domain, in which reference TRBV2 and TRBJ2-5 provide the parts outside the CDR3, is EPEVTQTPSHQVTQMGQEVILRCVPISNHLYFYWYRQILGQKVEFLVSFYNNEISEKSEIFDDQFSVERPDGSNFTLKIRSTKLEDSAMYFCASSDTSGSKQETQYFGPGTRLLVL.

The V gene is TRBV6-6, the J gene TRBJ2-5; no clear D gene. V was shortened by 0 bases and J by 2 bases, with 4 bases between the two germline ends. This CDR3 spans 13 amino acids. Germline lookup yields CDR1 MNHNY and CDR2 SVGAGI (reference sequence). The CDR3 spells CASSYSIQETQYF. The CDR3 DNA reads as TGTGCCAGCAGTTACTCCATTCAAGAGACCCAGTACTTC.

This clone was seen a single time. This chain joins TRBV2 and TRBJ2-1, with 8 bases aligning to TRBD2. Per the germline V gene, CDR1 is SNHLY and CDR2 is FYNNEI. The length of the CDR3 is 15 residues. V gave up 8 bases and J gave up 4 bases; unmatched junction bases: 10. CDR3 sequence: CASVGQTSGYNEQFF. The CDR3, as DNA: TGTGCCAGCGTAGGACAAACTAGCGGATACAATGAGCAGTTCTTC. The full variable domain, with the rest looked up from reference TRBV2 and TRBJ2-1, is EPEVTQTPSHQVTQMGQEVILRCVPISNHLYFYWYRQILGQKVEFLVSFYNNEISEKSEIFDDQFSVERPDGSNFTLKIRSTKLEDSAMYFCASVGQTSGYNEQFFGPGTRLTVL.

CDR3 bases: TGTGCCTGGAGGGTCCCCGGGGGGCTAGCGGGGGCAGACAATGAGCAGTTCTTC. This translates into CAWRVPGGLAGADNEQFF. The rearrangement links TRBV30 to TRBJ2-1, with TRBD2 matching over 10 bases. CDR3 length equals 18 residues. CDR1 is GTSNPN and CDR2 is SVGIG in the germline V gene (reference sequence). J gave up 5 bases and V 3 bases, and 16 bases lay outside the gene matches.

The rearrangement links TRBV6-4 to TRBJ2-2; 11 bases agree with TRBD1. CDR3 length equals 14 residues. Germline V lookup: CDR1 MRHNA, CDR2 SNTAGT. V was clipped by 10 bases and J by 3 bases; unmatched bases: 4. The DNA of the CDR3 is TGTGCCACCTCGGGACAGGGGGACACCGGGGAGCTGTTTTTT. Protein: CATSGQGDTGELFF.

The chain is built from TRBV28 and TRBJ1-6; 7 bases align to TRBD1. J was trimmed by 0 bases and V by 6 bases; bases with no gene match: 14. CDR3 length equals 19 residues. Looked up from germline, CDR1 is MDHEN and CDR2 is SYDVKM. Written as DNA, the CDR3 is TGTGCCAGCAGAGCCCGTCCGGGACAGTACAGCTCCTATAATTCACCCCTCCACTTT. This encodes CASRARPGQYSSYNSPLHF.

Worth noting for this clone: Other nucleotide sequences from this sample produce the same CDR3. The genes are TRBV5-1 and TRBJ2-5, with 9 bases matching TRBD1. With V trimmed by 5 bases and J by 5 bases, 4 bases remained unmatched. Germline loops: CDR1 SGHRS, CDR2 YFSETQ. This CDR3 is 13 amino acids long. The CDR3 nucleotides read TGCGCCAGCAGTCGGGACAGGGAGGAGACCCAGTACTTC. Protein: CASSRDREETQYF.

The chain recombines TRBV6-2 or TRBV6-3 with TRBJ1-2, with 8 bases matching TRBD1. This CDR3 has 14 amino acids. V lost 5 bases, J lost 4 bases, and 6 bases stayed unmatched. Germline CDR1 and CDR2: MNHEY and SVGEGT. CDR3: CASSRGTGPYGYTF. CDR3 nucleotides: TGTGCCAGCAGTCGCGGGACAGGACCCTATGGCTACACCTTC.

This clone was detected only a few times. CDR3 nucleotide sequence: TGCGCCAGCAGCCCCTCGACAGGGGGCAGGGAGACCCAGTACTTC. This gives the protein CASSPSTGGRETQYF. The V and J genes are TRBV4-1 and TRBJ2-5; 10 positions match TRBD1. CDR1 MGHRA and CDR2 YSYEKL come from the germline V gene. The CDR3 extends over 15 amino acids. V lost 4 bases and J lost 5; bases outside the gene matches: 7.

This sequence joins TRBV6-2 or TRBV6-3 and TRBJ1-3; 7 nucleotides match TRBD1. The CDR3 is 16 amino acids. Germline V gene sequence: CDR1 MNHEY, CDR2 SVGEGT. The junction had 3 bases not matched to a gene; V was cut back by 0 bases and J by 1 base. This chain's CDR3 is CASSYSGQASGNTIYF. As DNA, the CDR3 is TGTGCCAGCAGTTACTCCGGACAGGCTTCTGGAAACACCATATATTTT.

The chain couples TRBV7-8 to TRBJ2-7; the match to TRBD2 covers 13 bases. V lost 6 bases, J lost 6 bases, and 8 bases stayed unmatched. This CDR3 comprises 15 residues. The germline V gene has CDR1 SGHVS and CDR2 FQNEAQ. CDR3 DNA sequence: TGTGCCAGCAGGACTGGACTAGCGGGAGTTTTCGAGCAGTACTTC. Protein: CASRTGLAGVFEQYF.

The J gene is TRBJ1-5, the V gene TRBV6-2 or TRBV6-3, with D possibly matching TRBD1 (5 bases). CDR3 length: 15 residues. Germline loops: CDR1 MNHEY, CDR2 SVGEGT. V shed 5 bases and J shed 2 bases, with 13 bases lying between them. CDR3 DNA sequence: TGTGCCAGCAGTAACTGGGGGGGAGGCAATCAGCCCCAGCATTTT. As protein: CASSNWGGGNQPQHF.

This clone was detected only once. The chain has TRBV28 and TRBJ2-1; 10 bases line up with TRBD1. The germline V gene encodes CDR1 MDHEN and CDR2 SYDVKM. The CDR3 contains 15 residues. With V trimmed by 9 bases and J by 6 bases, 11 bases remained unmatched. The CDR3 sequence is CASPPDRGLRNEQFF. The CDR3 region has the DNA TGTGCCAGTCCACCCGACAGGGGGCTCCGCAATGAGCAGTTCTTC.

The chain uses TRBV7-9 and TRBJ2-7; 7 bases are a match to TRBD1. Germline V gives CDR1 SEHNR, CDR2 FQNEAQ (reference sequence). The CDR3 runs 14 residues. Losses at the gene ends were 5 bases for V and 0 bases for J; bases not matched to a gene: 4. The CDR3 spells CASSDRARSYEQYF. The CDR3 nucleotides are TGTGCCAGCAGCGACAGGGCCCGCTCCTACGAGCAGTACTTC. Together with reference TRBV7-9 and TRBJ2-7, the CDR3 gives the full variable domain: DTGVSQNPRHKITKRGQNVTFRCDPISEHNRLYWYRQTLGQGPEFLTYFQNEAQLEKSRLLSDRFSAERPKGSFSTLEIQRTEQGDSAMYLCASSDRARSYEQYFGPGTRLTVT.